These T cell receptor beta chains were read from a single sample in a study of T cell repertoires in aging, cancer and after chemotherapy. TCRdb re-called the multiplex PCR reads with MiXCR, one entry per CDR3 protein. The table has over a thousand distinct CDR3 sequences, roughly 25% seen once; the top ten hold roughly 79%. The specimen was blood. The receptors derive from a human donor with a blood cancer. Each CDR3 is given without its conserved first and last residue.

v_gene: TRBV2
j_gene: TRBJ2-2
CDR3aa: ASTLAGGPGELF

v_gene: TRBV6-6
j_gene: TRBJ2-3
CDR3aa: ASSYAAGAPDTQY

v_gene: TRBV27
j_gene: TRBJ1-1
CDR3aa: ASSLTGGFNTEAF

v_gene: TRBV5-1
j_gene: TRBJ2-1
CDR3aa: ASSLTSGGLYNEQF

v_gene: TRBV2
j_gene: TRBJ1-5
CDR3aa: ASSDSRRRDNQPQH

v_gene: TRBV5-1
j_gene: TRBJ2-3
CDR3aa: ASSPGTQDTQY

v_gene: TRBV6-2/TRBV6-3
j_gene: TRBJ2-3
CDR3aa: ASSPWTVEGTSGRRDTQY

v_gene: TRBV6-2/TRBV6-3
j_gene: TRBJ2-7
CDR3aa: ASSYLGQTYEQY

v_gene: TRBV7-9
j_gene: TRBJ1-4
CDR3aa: ASSFPSTTNEKLF

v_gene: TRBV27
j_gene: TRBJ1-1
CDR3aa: ASRRASEAF

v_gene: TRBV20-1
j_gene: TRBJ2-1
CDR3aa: SARGSAGSYNEQF

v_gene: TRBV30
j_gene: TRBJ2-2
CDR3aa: AWSLYGSHGELF

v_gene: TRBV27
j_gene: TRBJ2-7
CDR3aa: ASSPLAGGYSYEQY

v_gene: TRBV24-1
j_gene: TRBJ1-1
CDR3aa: ATSDPSSGGTEAF

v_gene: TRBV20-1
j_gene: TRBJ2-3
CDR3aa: SARDVTSGNTDTQY

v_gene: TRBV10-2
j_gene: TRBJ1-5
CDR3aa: ASRDRESGPQH

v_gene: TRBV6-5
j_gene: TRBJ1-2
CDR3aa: ASRSVMGYGYT

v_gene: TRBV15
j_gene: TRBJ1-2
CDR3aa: ATSRGGTGGSYGYT

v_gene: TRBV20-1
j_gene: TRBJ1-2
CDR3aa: SASGGEGYT

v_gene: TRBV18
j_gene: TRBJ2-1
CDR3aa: ASSLTAGPYNEQF

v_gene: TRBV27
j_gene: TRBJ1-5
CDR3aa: ASRSAGINQPQH

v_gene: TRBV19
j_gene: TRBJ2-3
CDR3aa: ASGGLAGGRADTQY

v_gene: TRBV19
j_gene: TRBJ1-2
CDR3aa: ASSLRQGASGYT

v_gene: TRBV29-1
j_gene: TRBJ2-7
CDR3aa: SGARGPSEQY

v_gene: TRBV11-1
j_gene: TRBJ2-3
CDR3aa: ASSSNALAGGQDTQY

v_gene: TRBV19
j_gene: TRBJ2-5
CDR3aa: ASSTGSQETQY

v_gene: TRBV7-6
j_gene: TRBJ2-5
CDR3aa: ASSLGRVFQETQY

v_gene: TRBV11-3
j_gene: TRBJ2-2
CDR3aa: ASSIGSGELF

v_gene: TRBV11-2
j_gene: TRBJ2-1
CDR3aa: ASQGYNEQF

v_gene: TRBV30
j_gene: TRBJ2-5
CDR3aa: AWSPGSGGQETQY

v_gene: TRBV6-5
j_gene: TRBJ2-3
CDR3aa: ASSQNSIGLVVDTQY

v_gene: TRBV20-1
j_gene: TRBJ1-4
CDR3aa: SARVQGARGPEKLF